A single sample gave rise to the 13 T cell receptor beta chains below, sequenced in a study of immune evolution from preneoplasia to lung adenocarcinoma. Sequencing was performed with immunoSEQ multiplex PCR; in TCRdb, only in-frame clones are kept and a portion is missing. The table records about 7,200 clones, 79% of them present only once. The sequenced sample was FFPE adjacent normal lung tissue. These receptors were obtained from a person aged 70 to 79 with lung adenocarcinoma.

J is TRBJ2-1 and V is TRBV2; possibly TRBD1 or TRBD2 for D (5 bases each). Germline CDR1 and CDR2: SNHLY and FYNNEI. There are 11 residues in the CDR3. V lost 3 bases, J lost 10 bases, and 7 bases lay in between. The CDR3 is CASSDWGEQFF. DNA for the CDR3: TGTGCCAGCAGTGACTGGGGGGAGCAGTTCTTC. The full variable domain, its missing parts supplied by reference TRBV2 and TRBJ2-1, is EPEVTQTPSHQVTQMGQEVILRCVPISNHLYFYWYRQILGQKVEFLVSFYNNEISEKSEIFDDQFSVERPDGSNFTLKIRSTKLEDSAMYFCASSDWGEQFFGPGTRLTVL.

CDR3 in DNA: TGTGCCAGCAGTAGGAGGTTTGGCAATCAGCCCCAGCATTTT. Translation gives CASSRRFGNQPQHF. The rearrangement uses TRBV27 and TRBJ1-5; no clear D gene. Trimming stripped 5 bases from V and 2 bases from J, with 10 bases between. The CDR3 spans 14 residues. Germline-derived CDR1 and CDR2 are MNHEY and SMNVEV (reference sequence).

The CDR3 DNA sequence: TGTGCCAGCAGTTGGCCCCCGGGACAGTGGCCCACCTTC. It codes for CASSWPPGQWPTF. The chain carries TRBV28 and TRBJ1-2; 7 bases align to TRBD1. Germline CDR1 MDHEN, CDR2 SYDVKM. V lost 4 bases to trimming and J lost 13 bases; unmatched junction nucleotides: 12. The CDR3 runs 13 residues.

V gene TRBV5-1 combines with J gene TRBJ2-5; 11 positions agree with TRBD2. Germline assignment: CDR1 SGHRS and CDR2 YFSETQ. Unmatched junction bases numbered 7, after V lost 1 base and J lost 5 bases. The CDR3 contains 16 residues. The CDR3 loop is CASSLRWLAGGETQYF. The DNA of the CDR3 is TGCGCCAGCAGCTTGAGGTGGCTAGCGGGGGGCGAGACCCAGTACTTC.

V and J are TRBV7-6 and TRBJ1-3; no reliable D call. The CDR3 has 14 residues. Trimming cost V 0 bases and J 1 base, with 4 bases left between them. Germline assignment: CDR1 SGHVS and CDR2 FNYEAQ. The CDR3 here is CASSLAGSGNTIYF. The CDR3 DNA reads TGTGCCAGCAGCTTAGCGGGTTCTGGAAACACCATATATTTT.

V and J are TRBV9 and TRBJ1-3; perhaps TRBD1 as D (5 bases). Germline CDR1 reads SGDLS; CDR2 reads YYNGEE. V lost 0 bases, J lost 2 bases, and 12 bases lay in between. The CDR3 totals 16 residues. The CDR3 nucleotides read TGTGCCAGCAGCGTAGGTTCGGGGGTTGCTGGAAACACCATATATTTT. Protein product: CASSVGSGVAGNTIYF.

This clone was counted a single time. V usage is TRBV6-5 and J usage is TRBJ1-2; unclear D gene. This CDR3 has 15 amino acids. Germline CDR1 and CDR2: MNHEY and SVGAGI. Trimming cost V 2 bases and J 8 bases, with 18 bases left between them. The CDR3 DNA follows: TGTGCCAGCAGTTACGGGCCAGGAAGGACCAGGGGCTACACCTTC. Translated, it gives CASSYGPGRTRGYTF.

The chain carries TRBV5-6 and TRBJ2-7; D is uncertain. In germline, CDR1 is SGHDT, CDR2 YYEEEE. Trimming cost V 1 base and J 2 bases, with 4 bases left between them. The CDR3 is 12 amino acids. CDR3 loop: CASSLQTYEQYF. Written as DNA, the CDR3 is TGTGCCAGCAGCTTGCAAACCTACGAGCAGTACTTC.

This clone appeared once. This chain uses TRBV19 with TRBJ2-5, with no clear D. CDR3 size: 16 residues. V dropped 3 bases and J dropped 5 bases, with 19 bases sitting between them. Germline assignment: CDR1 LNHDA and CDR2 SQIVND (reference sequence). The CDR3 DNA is TGTGCCAGTAGTATTTCCTTAGGTGGGAAGGTGGAGACCCAGTACTTC. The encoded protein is CASSISLGGKVETQYF.

The DNA for the CDR3 is TGTGCCAGCAGCGGACCGGGGCCCTATGACTATGGCTACACCTTC. Residues: CASSGPGPYDYGYTF. The chain employs TRBV28 and TRBJ1-2, with a weak D call TRBD1 (5 bases). V was clipped by 6 bases and J by 3 bases, with 17 bases between them. Germline loops: CDR1 MDHEN, CDR2 SYDVKM. This CDR3 has 15 amino acids.

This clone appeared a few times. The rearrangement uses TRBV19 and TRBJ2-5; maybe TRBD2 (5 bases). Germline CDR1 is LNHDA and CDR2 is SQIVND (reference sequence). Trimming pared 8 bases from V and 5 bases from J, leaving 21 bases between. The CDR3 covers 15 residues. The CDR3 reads CASGEGRVPGETQYF. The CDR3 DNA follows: TGTGCCAGTGGCGAGGGCCGGGTGCCCGGGGAGACCCAGTACTTC.

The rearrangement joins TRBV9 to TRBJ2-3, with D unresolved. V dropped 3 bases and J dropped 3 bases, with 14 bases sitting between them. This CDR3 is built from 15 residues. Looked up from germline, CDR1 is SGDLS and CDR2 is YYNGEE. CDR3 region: CASSADLRLTDTQYF. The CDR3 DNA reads TGTGCCAGCAGCGCGGACCTAAGATTGACAGATACGCAGTATTTT.

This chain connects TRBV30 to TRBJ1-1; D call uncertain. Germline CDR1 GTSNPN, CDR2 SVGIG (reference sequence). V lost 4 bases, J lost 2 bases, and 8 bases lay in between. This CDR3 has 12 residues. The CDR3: CAWKRANTEAFF. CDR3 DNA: TGTGCCTGGAAACGGGCCAACACTGAAGCTTTCTTT.